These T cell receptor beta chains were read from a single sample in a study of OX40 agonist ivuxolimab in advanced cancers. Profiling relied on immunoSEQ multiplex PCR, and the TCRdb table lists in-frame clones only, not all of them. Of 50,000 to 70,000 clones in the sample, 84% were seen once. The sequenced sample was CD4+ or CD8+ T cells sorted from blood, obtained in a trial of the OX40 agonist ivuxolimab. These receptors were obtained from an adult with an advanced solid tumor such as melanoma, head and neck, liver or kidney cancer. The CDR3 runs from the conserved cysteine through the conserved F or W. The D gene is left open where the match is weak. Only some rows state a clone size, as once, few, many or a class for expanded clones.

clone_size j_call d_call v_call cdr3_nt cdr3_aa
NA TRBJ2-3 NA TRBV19 TGTGCCAGTAGCCCGGAGGCCAGACAGGCCTCTAGCACAGATACGCAGTATTTT CASSPEARQASSTDTQYF
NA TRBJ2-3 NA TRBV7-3 TGTGCCAGCAGCATTAAAGGTCCGGGGGCTACAGGGGCAGATACGCAGTATTTT CASSIKGPGATGADTQYF
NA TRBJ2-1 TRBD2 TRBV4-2 TGTGCCAGCAGCCAAGAAATCACTAGCGGGGGGTCCTACAATGAGCAGTTCTTC CASSQEITSGGSYNEQFF
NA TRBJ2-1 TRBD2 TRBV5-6 TGTGCCAGCAGCTTGTCAAAGGAACTAGCGGGAGAAAATGAGCAGTTCTTC CASSLSKELAGENEQFF
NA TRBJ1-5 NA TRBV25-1 TGTGCCAGCAGTGGGGTCTATCAGCCCCAGCATTTT CASSGVYQPQHF
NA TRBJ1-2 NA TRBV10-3 TGTGCCATCAGTGAGTCGTACCGGAACTATGGCTACACCTTC CAISESYRNYGYTF
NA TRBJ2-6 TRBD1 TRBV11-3 TGTGCCAGCAGCCCAGGGGACAGATGGTCCTCTGGGGCCAACGTCCTGACTTTC CASSPGDRWSSGANVLTF
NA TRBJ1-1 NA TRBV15 TGTGCCACCGGGCGAGGTGGGGTGGGATTCGCTGAAGCTTTCTTT CATGRGGVGFAEAFF
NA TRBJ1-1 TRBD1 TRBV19 TGTGCCAGTAGTATAATCCCGGGACAGGGCTCTGAAGCTTTCTTT CASSIIPGQGSEAFF
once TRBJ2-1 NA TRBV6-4 TGTGCCAGCAGTGTCGACTTGGGTTCCTACAATGAGCAGTTCTTC CASSVDLGSYNEQFF
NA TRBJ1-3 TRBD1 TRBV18 TGTGCCAGCTCATCCCTCAGGGGGCCAACAGTTGCTGGAAACACCATATATTTT CASSSLRGPTVAGNTIYF
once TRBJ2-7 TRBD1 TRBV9 TGTGCCAGCAGCTCCAGGGGGACAGACGAGCAGTACTTC CASSSRGTDEQYF
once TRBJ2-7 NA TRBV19 TGTGCCAGTAGTATAGGCGGGACGTTTACCTACGAGCAGTACTTC CASSIGGTFTYEQYF
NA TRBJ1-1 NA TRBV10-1 TGCGCCAGCAGTGAGGATCCGAACACTGAAGCTTTCTTT CASSEDPNTEAFF
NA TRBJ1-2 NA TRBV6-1 TGTGCCAGCAGGGATCGACGGGGGGGCAACTATGGCTACACCTTC CASRDRRGGNYGYTF
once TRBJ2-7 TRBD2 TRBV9 TGTGCCAGCAGCGTTATAGCGGGAGGCTTTGACGAGCAGTACTTC CASSVIAGGFDEQYF
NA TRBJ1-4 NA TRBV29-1 TGCAGCGTTGAAGATCTGTCAAAAAAACTGTTTTTT CSVEDLSKKLFF
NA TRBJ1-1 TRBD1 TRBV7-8 TGTGCCAGCAGTTTTAGGACAGGGCAGAACACTGAAGCTTTCTTT CASSFRTGQNTEAFF
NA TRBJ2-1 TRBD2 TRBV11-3 TGTGCCAGCAGCGACCCTAGCGGGGGGCACAATGAGCAGTTCTTC CASSDPSGGHNEQFF
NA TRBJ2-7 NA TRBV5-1 TGCGCCAGCAGCAGGTTTTCTCCGGGACGGACTTCAACTAGGGTGCAGTACTTC CASSRFSPGRTSTRVQYF
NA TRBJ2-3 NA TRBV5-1 TGCGCCAGCAGCTTGGGAGGGGGATCAGATACGCAGTATTTT CASSLGGGSDTQYF
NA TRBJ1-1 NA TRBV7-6 TGTGCCAGCAGCTTGAATTCTTTAGGGCTAGTCACTGAAGCTTTCTTT CASSLNSLGLVTEAFF
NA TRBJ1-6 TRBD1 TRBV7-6 TGTGCCAGCAGCTTAATGGGACAGGGGTATAATTCACCCCTCCACTTT CASSLMGQGYNSPLHF
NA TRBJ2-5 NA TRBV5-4 TGTGCCAGCAGCTTGTCGCAGACGCAAGAGACCCAGTACTTC CASSLSQTQETQYF
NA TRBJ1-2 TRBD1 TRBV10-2 TGCGCCATCGAGGACAGGGCGGGCTATGGCTACACCTTC CAIEDRAGYGYTF
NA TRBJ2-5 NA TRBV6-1 TGTGCCAGCAGTGAATGGCGGGGATGGGGGCAAGAGACCCAGTACTTC CASSEWRGWGQETQYF
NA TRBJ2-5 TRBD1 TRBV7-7 TGTGCTAGCAGCCCCCGGACAGGCCGGTGGGAGACCCAGTACTTC CASSPRTGRWETQYF